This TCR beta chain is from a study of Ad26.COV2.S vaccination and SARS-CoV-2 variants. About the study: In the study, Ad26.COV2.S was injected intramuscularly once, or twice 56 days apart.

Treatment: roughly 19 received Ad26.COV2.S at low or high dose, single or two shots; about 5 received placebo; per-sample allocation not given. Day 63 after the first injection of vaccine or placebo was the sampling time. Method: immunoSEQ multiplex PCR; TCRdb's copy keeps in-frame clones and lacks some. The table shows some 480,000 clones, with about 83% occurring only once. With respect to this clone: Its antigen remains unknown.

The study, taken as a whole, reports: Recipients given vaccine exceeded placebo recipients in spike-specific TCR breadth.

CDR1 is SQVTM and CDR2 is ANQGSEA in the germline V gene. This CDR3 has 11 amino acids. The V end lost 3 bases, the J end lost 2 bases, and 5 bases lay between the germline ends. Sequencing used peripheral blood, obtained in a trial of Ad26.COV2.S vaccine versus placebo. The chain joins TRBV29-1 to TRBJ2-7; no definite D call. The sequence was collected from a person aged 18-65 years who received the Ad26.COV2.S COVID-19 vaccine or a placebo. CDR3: CSVDVAYEQYF. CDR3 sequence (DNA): TGCAGCGTTGATGTGGCCTACGAGCAGTACTTC.